This T cell receptor (beta chain) emerged from a study of blood T cell repertoires in COVID-19. Study-level background: Sample material is recorded as cDNA or gDNA derived from T cells, B-cell-depleted T cells, or PBMCs.

The CDR3 loop spans 15 amino acids. CDR1 and CDR2 (germline): KGHSH, LQKENI. V was cut by 2 bases and J by 7 bases, with 12 bases left in between. Under the authors' procedure: The assay estimated nucleated cells by amplifying reference gene primers. The repertoire was sequenced with immunoSEQ multiplex PCR; TCRdb's copy has only in-frame clones and lacks some. V and J calls and clone size are as listed in that table; D and trimming were resolved from the DNA. The sample yields 80,000 to 90,000 clones, more than 85% seen once. The J gene is TRBJ1-6, the V gene TRBV18, with D hard to call. Material: peripheral blood. The clonotype comes from a man aged 35 to 55 with acute or convalescent COVID-19. CDR3 sequence (DNA): TGTGCCAGCTCACCAAAGGGAGATTCAAATTCACCCCTCCACTTT. This sequence encodes CASSPKGDSNSPLHF.